The clone carrying this T cell receptor (beta chain) showed up just a few times. What it binds is not known. This entry belongs to a study of response to subunit inactivated influenza vaccine. General study points: The authors suggested that every seasonal influenza vaccination recruits few new T cells.

Each CDR3 protein gets one entry after TCRdb re-called the RT-PCR reads with MiXCR. The sample contains fewer than 700,000 distinct CDR3 sequences, 13% of which appear only once. V was clipped by 4 bases and J by 4 bases; unmatched bases: 3. Germline loops: CDR1 GTSNPN, CDR2 SVGIG (reference sequence). The CDR3 has 13 amino acids. This TCR came from a man aged 45-65 years who received an inactivated influenza vaccine. This chain links TRBV30 with TRBJ2-1, with 8 bases matching TRBD1. Sequencing was performed on PBMCs from blood, taken more than 35 days after vaccination. The CDR3 loop reads CAWKQGVYNEQFF. CDR3 coding DNA: TGTGCCTGGAAACAGGGGGTATACAATGAGCAGTTCTTC.